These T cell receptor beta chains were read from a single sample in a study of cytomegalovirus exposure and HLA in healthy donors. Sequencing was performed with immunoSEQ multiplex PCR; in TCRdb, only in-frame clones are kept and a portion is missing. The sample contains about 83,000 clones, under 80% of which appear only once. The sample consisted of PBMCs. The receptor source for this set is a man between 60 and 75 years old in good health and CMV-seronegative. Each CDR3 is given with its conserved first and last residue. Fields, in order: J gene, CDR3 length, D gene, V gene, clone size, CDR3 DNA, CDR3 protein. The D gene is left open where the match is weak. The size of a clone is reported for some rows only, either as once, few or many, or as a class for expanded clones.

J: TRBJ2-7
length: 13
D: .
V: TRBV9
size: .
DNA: TGTGCCAGGCGCCGGGACAAGAGCTACGAGCAGTACTTC
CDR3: CARRRDKSYEQYF

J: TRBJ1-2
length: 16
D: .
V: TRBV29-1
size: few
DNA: TGCAGCGTTGAGGGGCCAGGTGCTCGATCTAACTATGGCTACACCTTC
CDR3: CSVEGPGARSNYGYTF

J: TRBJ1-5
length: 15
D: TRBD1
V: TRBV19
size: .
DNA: TGTGCCAGTAGTATCGGGACAGATAGCAATCAGCCCCAGCATTTT
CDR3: CASSIGTDSNQPQHF

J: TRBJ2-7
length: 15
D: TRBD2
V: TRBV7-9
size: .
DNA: TGTGCCAGCAGCACAGGGCTAGCGGGCGGGTACGAGCAGTACTTC
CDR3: CASSTGLAGGYEQYF

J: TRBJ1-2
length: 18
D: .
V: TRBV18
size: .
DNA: TGTGCCAGCTCACCCTTAAATGTCGCGGGGCACCTGGGCCATGGCTACACCTTC
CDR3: CASSPLNVAGHLGHGYTF

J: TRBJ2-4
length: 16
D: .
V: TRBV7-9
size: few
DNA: TGTTCCAGCAGCTTAGTAGCCAGAGAAGCCAAAAACATTCAGTACTTC
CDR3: CSSSLVAREAKNIQYF

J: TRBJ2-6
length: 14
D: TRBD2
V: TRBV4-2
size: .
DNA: TGTGCCAGCAGCCCCCCGGGGGGAGGCGCAGTCCTGACTTTC
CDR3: CASSPPGGGAVLTF

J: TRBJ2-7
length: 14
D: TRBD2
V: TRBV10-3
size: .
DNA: TGTGCCATCGCGTATGCGGGGGGGACCTACGAGCAGTACTTC
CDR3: CAIAYAGGTYEQYF

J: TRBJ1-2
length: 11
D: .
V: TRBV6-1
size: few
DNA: TGTGCCAGCAGCTCCTGGCCCTCCTACACCTTC
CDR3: CASSSWPSYTF

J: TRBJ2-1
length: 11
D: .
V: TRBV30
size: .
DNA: TGTGCCTGGAGTGCAGGGTTCGTCAGGTTCTTC
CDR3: CAWSAGFVRFF

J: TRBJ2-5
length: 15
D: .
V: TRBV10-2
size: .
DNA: TGCGCCAGCAGTGATACCCAACTGATTCAAGAGACCCAGTACTTC
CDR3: CASSDTQLIQETQYF

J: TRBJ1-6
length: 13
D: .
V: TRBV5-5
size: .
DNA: TGTGCCAGCAGCCCCAGGGAAAATTCACCCCTCCACTTT
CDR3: CASSPRENSPLHF

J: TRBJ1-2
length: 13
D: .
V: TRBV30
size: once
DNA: TGTGCCTGGAGCACAGGGACCAACTATGGCTACACCTTC
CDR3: CAWSTGTNYGYTF

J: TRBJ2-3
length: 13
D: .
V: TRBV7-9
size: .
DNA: TGTGCTGAGACGGAGGGCTCAAGAGATACGCAGTATTTT
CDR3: CAETEGSRDTQYF

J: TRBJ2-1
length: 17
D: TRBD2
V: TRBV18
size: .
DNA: TGTGCCAGCTCGCCCCTTAAAGGTACGGGGGGTTCGAATGAGCAGTTCTTC
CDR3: CASSPLKGTGGSNEQFF

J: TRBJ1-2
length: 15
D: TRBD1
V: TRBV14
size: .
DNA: TGTGCCAGCAGCCAAGTTCTCCAGGGGGGCTTTGGCTACACCTTC
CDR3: CASSQVLQGGFGYTF

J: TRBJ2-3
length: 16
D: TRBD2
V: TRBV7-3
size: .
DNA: TGTGCCAGCAGCTTAAGGTGGGGGGGTGGCACAGATACGCAGTATTTT
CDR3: CASSLRWGGGTDTQYF

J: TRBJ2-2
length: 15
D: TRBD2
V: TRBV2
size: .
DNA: TGTGCCAGCAGGCTGGGGGGGGGAGATACCGGGGAGCTGTTTTTT
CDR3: CASRLGGGDTGELFF

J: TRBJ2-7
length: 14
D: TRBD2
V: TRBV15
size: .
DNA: TGTGCCACCAGCAAAAGGACTAGCGGCCAAGAGGGGTACTTC
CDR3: CATSKRTSGQEGYF

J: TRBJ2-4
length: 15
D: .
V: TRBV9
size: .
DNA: TGTGCCAGCAGCGTAGCCGGCGGGGCCAAAAACATTCAGTACTTC
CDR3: CASSVAGGAKNIQYF

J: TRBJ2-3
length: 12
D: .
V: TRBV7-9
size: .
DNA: TGTGCCAGCAGGACCGGGTGGGATACGCAGTATTTT
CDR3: CASRTGWDTQYF

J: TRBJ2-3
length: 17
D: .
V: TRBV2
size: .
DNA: TGTGCCAGCAGTGGTGGCGTCAGGGGAGCTAGCACAGATACGCAGTATTTT
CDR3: CASSGGVRGASTDTQYF

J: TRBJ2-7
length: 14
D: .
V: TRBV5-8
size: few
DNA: TGTGCCAGCAGCCCCCGGACAAGAAACTACGAGCAGTACTTC
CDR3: CASSPRTRNYEQYF

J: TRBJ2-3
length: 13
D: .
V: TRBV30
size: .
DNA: TGTGCCTGGAGTGTAGGGCTAGGAGGTACGCAGTATTTT
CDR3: CAWSVGLGGTQYF

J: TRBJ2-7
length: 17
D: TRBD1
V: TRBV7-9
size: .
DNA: TGTGCCAGCAGCTTAGTTCTTCGAACAGGGGGCACCTACGAGCAGTACTTC
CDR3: CASSLVLRTGGTYEQYF

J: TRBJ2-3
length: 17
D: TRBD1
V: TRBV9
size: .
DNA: TGTGCCAGCAGCGCCTTGGTCTCAGGGGGTCGCACAGATACGCAGTATTTT
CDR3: CASSALVSGGRTDTQYF

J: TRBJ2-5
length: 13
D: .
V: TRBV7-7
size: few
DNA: TGTGCTAGCAGCTTAGACAGGCAAGAGACCCAGTACTTC
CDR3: CASSLDRQETQYF

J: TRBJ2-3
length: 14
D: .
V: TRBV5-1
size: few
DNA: TGCGCCAGCAGCTTGGGGACAACCACAGATACGCAGTATTTT
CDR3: CASSLGTTTDTQYF

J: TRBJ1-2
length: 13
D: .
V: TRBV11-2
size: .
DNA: TGCGCCAGCAGCTCCGACGGGAACTATGGCTACACCTTC
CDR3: CASSSDGNYGYTF

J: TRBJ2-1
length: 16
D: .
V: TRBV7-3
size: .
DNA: TGTGCCAGCAGCCCACCCGGACTCAGCTCCTACAATGAGCAGTTCTTC
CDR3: CASSPPGLSSYNEQFF

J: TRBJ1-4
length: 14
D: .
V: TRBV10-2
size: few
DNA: TGCGCCAGCAGTGCAACAGCAACTAATGAAAAACTGTTTTTT
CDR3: CASSATATNEKLFF

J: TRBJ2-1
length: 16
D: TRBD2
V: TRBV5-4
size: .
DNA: TGTGCCAGCAGCCCCGGGGCGCGGGGGGGGTGGAATGAGCAGTTCTTC
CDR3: CASSPGARGGWNEQFF

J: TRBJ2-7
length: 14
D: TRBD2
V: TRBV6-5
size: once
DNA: TGTGCCAGCAGAGTAGCGGGGGGGAGCTACGAGCAGTACTTC
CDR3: CASRVAGGSYEQYF

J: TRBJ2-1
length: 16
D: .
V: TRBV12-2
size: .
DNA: TGTGCAAGTCGCTTTTGGTTCGGGGACAGGTACAATGAGCAGTTCTTC
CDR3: CASRFWFGDRYNEQFF

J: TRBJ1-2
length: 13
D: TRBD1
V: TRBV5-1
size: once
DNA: TGCGCCAGCAGCCCCGACAGGGGCTATGGCTACACCTTC
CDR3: CASSPDRGYGYTF

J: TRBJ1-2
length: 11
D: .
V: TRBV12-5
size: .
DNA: TGTGCTAGTGGGTCCGGGACACTCTACACCTTC
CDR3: CASGSGTLYTF

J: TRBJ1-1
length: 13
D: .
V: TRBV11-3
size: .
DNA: TGTGCCAGCAGCTTTTCGAGGGAAGCTGAAGCTTTCTTT
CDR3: CASSFSREAEAFF

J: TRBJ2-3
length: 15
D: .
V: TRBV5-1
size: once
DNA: TGCGCCAGCAGCTTGGCCCAGGGGGGCCGGGATACGCAGTATTTT
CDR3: CASSLAQGGRDTQYF

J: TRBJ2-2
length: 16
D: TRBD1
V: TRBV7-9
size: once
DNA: TGTGCCAGCAGCTTTCCTGGACAGGGAAACACCGGGGAGCTGTTTTTT
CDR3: CASSFPGQGNTGELFF

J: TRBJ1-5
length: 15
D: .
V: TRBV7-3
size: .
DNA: TGTGCCAGCAGCCCTGGGGGGGAGATCAATCAGCCCCAGCATTTT
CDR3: CASSPGGEINQPQHF

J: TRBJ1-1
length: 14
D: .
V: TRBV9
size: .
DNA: TGTGCCAGCAGCTTACAGGGATTGAACACTGAAGCTTTCTTT
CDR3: CASSLQGLNTEAFF

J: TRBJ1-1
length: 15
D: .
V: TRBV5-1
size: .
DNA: TGCGCCAGCAGCTTGGTAGTGGAGGCGAACACTGAAGCTTTCTTT
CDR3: CASSLVVEANTEAFF

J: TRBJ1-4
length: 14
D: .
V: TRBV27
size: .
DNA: TGTGCCAGCAGTTTGTACGGAACTAATGAAAAACTGTTTTTT
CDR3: CASSLYGTNEKLFF

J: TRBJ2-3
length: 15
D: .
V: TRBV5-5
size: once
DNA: TGTGCCAGCAGCTTGAGAGACAGAAGCACAGATACGCAGTATTTT
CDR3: CASSLRDRSTDTQYF

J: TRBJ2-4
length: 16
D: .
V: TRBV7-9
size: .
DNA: TGTGCCAGCAGCCATAGGGGGAACAGGCAAAAAAACATTCAGTACTTC
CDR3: CASSHRGNRQKNIQYF

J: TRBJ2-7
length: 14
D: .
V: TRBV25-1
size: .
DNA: TGTGCCAGCAGTGAAGAGCAGGCCTCCTACGAGCAGTACTTC
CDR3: CASSEEQASYEQYF

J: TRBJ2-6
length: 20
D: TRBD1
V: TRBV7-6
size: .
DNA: TGTGCCAGCAGCTTCCCCCTCGACAGGGGGGGGGACTCTGGGGCCAACGTCCTGACTTTC
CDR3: CASSFPLDRGGDSGANVLTF

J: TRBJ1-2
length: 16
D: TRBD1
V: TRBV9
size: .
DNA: TGTGCCAGCAGCGACAAAACAGGGGGCAAAACTGAGAGCTACACCTTC
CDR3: CASSDKTGGKTESYTF

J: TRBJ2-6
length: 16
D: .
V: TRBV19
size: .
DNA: TGTGCCAGTAGTGTGAATCAGGGCTCTGGGGCCAACGTCCTGACTTTC
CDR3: CASSVNQGSGANVLTF

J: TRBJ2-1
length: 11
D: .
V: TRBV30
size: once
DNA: TGTGCGGTCCTTAGGGGGGGATCCCAGTTCTTC
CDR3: CAVLRGGSQFF

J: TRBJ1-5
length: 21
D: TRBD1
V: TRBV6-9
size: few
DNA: TGTGCCAGCAGTTCCACATCTTCGAGGGACAGGGAGGGGAATAGCAATCAGCCCCAGCATTTT
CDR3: CASSSTSSRDREGNSNQPQHF

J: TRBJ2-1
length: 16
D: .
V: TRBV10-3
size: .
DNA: TGTGCCATCAGTGAGTCTACTGGGGTTAGGGGCAATGAGCAGTTCTTC
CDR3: CAISESTGVRGNEQFF

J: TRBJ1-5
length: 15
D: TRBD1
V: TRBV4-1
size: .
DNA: TGCGCCAGCAGCCAGCCGGGACAGGGAAGGCAGCCCCAGCATTTT
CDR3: CASSQPGQGRQPQHF

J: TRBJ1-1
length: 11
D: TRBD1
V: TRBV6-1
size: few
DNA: TGTGCCACGGACAGGGGCACTGAAGCTTTCTTT
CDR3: CATDRGTEAFF